A selection of T cell receptor beta chains follows, all from one sample in a study of response to subunit inactivated influenza vaccine. TCRdb passed the RT-PCR reads through MiXCR, listing each CDR3 protein once. The sample holds 500,000 or so distinct CDR3 sequences, 16% seen once. Sequencing was performed on CD4+ T cells sorted from PBMCs, taken around 25 months after vaccination. The receptors derive from a man aged 50-75 years who received an inactivated influenza vaccine. The CDR3 runs from the conserved cysteine through the conserved F or W. The D gene is left open where the match is weak. A clone size is listed for some rows: how often the clone was seen (once, few, many), or a class if it is expanded.

CSAPRDTNTGELFF	TGCAGTGCTCCCCGGGACACTAACACCGGGGAGCTGTTTTTT	few	NA	TRBV20-1	TRBJ2-2	14
CATAQAGLSSPLHF	TGTGCTACCGCCCAGGCAGGGCTGAGTTCACCCCTCCACTTT	few	NA	TRBV27	TRBJ1-6	14
CSAQRVGVNTGELFF	TGCAGTGCCCAGCGTGTTGGGGTAAACACCGGGGAGCTGTTTTTT	many	NA	TRBV20-1	TRBJ2-2	15
CASSYSEGTLNEQFF	TGTGCCAGCAGTTACTCTGAGGGTACGCTCAATGAGCAGTTCTTC	few	NA	TRBV6-5	TRBJ2-1	15
CASSSPLKTSGSYNEQFF	TGTGCCAGCAGTTCCCCCTTAAAAACTAGCGGGAGCTACAATGAGCAGTTCTTC	many	TRBD2	TRBV12-3/TRBV12-4	TRBJ2-1	18
CSARGTSGGNYNEQFF	TGCAGTGCTAGGGGGACTAGCGGGGGGAACTACAATGAGCAGTTCTTC	NA	TRBD2	TRBV20-1	TRBJ2-1	16
CASSLTEEQFF	TGTGCCAGCAGCTTAACGGAGGAGCAGTTCTTC	many	NA	TRBV11-2	TRBJ2-1	11
CAISEGTSGRSYEQYF	TGTGCCATCAGTGAGGGGACTAGCGGGAGGTCCTACGAGCAGTACTTC	many	TRBD2	TRBV10-3	TRBJ2-7	16
CASSEVDTGELFF	TGTGCCAGCAGTGAGGTGGACACCGGGGAGCTGTTTTTT	NA	NA	TRBV6-4	TRBJ2-2	13
CATSRATGELFF	TGTGCCACCAGCAGGGCCACCGGGGAGCTGTTTTTT	NA	NA	TRBV15	TRBJ2-2	12